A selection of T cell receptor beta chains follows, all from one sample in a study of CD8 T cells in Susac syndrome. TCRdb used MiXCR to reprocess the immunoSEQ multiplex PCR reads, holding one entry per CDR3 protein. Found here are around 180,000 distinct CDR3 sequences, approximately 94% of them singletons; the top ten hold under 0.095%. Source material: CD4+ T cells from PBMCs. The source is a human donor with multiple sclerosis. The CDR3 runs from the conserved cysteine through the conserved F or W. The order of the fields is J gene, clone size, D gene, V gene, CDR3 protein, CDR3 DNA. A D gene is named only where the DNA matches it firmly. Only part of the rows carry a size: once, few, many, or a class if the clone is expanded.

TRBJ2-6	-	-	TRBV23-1	CAPVWFQTTGANVLTF	TGCGCCCCCGTCTGGTTTCAGACAACTGGGGCCAACGTCCTGACTTTC
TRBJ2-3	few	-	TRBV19	CASSFLTDTQYF	TGTGCCAGTAGTTTTCTCACAGATACGCAGTATTTT
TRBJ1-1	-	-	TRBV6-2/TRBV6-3	CASSYGIGSPSTEAFF	TGTGCCAGCAGTTACGGTATAGGCAGCCCCAGCACTGAAGCTTTCTTT
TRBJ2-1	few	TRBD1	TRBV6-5	CASSRTGGNEQFF	TGTGCCAGCAGTAGGACAGGGGGCAATGAGCAGTTCTTC
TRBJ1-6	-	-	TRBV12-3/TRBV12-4	CASSTTNSPLHF	TGTGCCAGCAGCACGACTAATTCACCCCTCCACTTT
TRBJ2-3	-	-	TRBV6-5	CASRARAQDTQYF	TGTGCCAGCAGGGCTAGGGCCCAAGATACGCAGTATTTT
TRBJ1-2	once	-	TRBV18	CASSPPSRSGREAYGYTF	TGTGCCAGCTCACCTCCTTCTAGATCGGGCAGGGAAGCCTATGGCTACACCTTC
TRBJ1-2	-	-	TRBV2	CASSELIRYTF	TGTGCCAGCAGTGAATTGATACGCTACACCTTC
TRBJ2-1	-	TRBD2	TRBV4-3	CASSQAGTSGRVNEQFF	TGCGCCAGCAGCCAGGCGGGGACTAGCGGGAGAGTCAATGAGCAGTTCTTC
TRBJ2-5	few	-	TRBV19	CASSSSPETQYF	TGTGCCAGTAGTTCCAGTCCGGAGACCCAGTACTTC
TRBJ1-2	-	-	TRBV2	CASSEGGSHGYTF	TGTGCCAGCAGTGAAGGGGGGTCCCATGGCTACACCTTC
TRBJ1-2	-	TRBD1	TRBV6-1	CASSEQAARGLGYTF	TGTGCCAGCAGTGAACAAGCGGCCAGGGGGCTCGGCTACACCTTC
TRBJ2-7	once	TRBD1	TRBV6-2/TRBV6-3	CASSSDPGTGNEQYF	TGTGCCAGCAGTTCAGACCCCGGGACAGGGAATGAGCAGTACTTC
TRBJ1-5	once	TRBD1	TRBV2	CASSDQGQAGQPQHF	TGTGCCAGCAGTGACCAGGGACAGGCGGGACAGCCCCAGCATTTT
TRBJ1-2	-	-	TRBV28	CASSLDRLYTF	TGTGCCAGCAGTTTAGACAGGTTGTACACCTTC
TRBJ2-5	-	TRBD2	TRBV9	CASSASSGGAWETQYF	TGTGCCAGCAGCGCTTCTAGCGGGGGGGCTTGGGAGACCCAGTACTTC
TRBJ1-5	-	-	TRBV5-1	CASSLDPGHNQPQHF	TGCGCCAGCAGCTTGGATCCGGGTCACAATCAGCCCCAGCATTTT